The text below deals with one T cell receptor (beta chain). This sample was taken from a study of cytomegalovirus exposure and HLA in healthy donors. V was clipped by 1 base and J by 6 bases, with 16 bases between them. The V gene's germline CDR1 is SGHRS and CDR2 YFSETQ. CDR3 size: 15 residues. Repertoires were generated with immunoSEQ multiplex PCR, while TCRdb's copy carries only in-frame clones and drops some. In the table there are around 150,000 clones, approximately 84% of which are singletons. This TCR derives from a man younger than 40 in good health and CMV-seropositive. The rearrangement links TRBV5-1 to TRBJ1-2; possibly TRBD1 for D (5 bases). Sequencing was carried out using PBMCs. CDR3 DNA sequence: TGCGCCAGCAGCTTGACAGGTACCTATACCAATGGCTACACCTTC. It specifies CASSLTGTYTNGYTF. Looking up the rest from reference TRBV5-1 and TRBJ1-2 gives the full variable domain: KAGVTQTPRYLIKTRGQQVTLSCSPISGHRSVSWYQQTPGQGLQFLFEYFSETQRNKGNFPGRFSGRQFSNSRSEMNVSTLELGDSALYLCASSLTGTYTNGYTFGSGTRLTVV.